This T cell receptor (beta chain) came from a study of blood T cell repertoires in COVID-19. Study overall: The samples span acute and convalescent COVID-19 from the United States, Italy and Spain. Nucleic acid was either cDNA or gDNA, and it came from T cells, B-cell-depleted T cells, or PBMCs.

Measured with immunoSEQ multiplex PCR; TCRdb has only the in-frame clones, and not every one. Of 110,000 or so clones in the sample, about nine tenths are singletons; the top ten hold 4.6%. The receptor was derived from a woman aged 45-65 years with acute or convalescent COVID-19. Sequenced material: peripheral blood.

CDR3 loop: CASTPGRGTDYGYTF. DNA of the CDR3: TGTGCCAGCACCCCCGGCCGAGGGACAGACTATGGCTACACCTTC. This chain connects TRBV28 to TRBJ1-2; 7 bases agree with TRBD1. The CDR3 consists of 15 residues. J gave up 3 bases and V 7 bases, and 11 bases lay outside the gene matches. CDR1 MDHEN and CDR2 SYDVKM come from the germline V gene.